This T cell receptor beta chain was recovered during a study of cytomegalovirus exposure and HLA in healthy donors (dated by TCRdb to between 2016 and 2019). For the wider study: According to an earlier analysis of around 600 of the donors, 150 million to 200 million T cells yielded over 90 million unique TCR beta sequences and about 300 Gb of sequence data. The genetic ancestry cluster associated with self-reported Caucasian donors included about four fifths of the 300 to 450 genotyped donors. To study patterns of TCR occurrence, a later analysis re-analyzed previously published TCR beta repertoires from 666 donors and added high-resolution HLA genotyping. On average, around 230,000 unique TCR beta nucleotide sequences were sequenced per donor among 398 genotyped donors of the cohort, with roughly 18% of those sequences being non-productive. Roughly 5 DR-DQ haplotypes were treated as single units for association and clustering because of strong linkage in the cohort. Class I and class II HLA loci were covered by the typing at four-digit resolution. The study aimed to test whether cataloging public T cell receptors could reveal signatures of past pathogen exposure. In addition to the first cohort of 666 subjects, a separate validation cohort of 100 to 150 different subjects was used. High-throughput TCR immunosequencing, statistical association of individual TCRs with disease status, and machine learning were combined to predict cytomegalovirus infection status. In a later genetic analysis, genome-wide SNP genotypes for about 65% of the 666 donors were used, and that subset was treated as a discovery cohort. Roughly 300 gigabases of sequencing data and approximately 85 million unique TCR sequences were included in an early release covering 550 to 650 HLA-typed donors. Typing coverage differed by locus: A, B, C, DRB1 and DQB1 were typed in roughly 620-630 donors, DQA1 in about 560, DPA1 in some 570, and DPB1 in 472. An earlier analysis of 587 of the donors used high-throughput TCR beta sequencing to judge whether each TCR beta V gene segment behaved as functional or pseudogenic. Using immunosequencing, the study profiled T cell repertoires from some 670 subjects and related those repertoires to cytomegalovirus serostatus. Donor age, sex, ethnicity and CMV serostatus were compiled alongside the repertoire data. The later analysis used no new phenotypic data to find candidate immune exposures, relying instead on TCR beta sequences and their occurrence across donors. Every repertoire in the discovery cohort had been generated on one and the same sequencing platform. What the work shows at the level of the full study, not this receptor alone: A group of highly shared sequence variants was considered likely to be a technical artifact of the sequencing pipeline. A total of some 180 TCR beta chains were listed by the study as associated with cytomegalovirus. When HLA alleles, especially DR and DQ, strongly co-occurred, attributing TCR associations to individual alleles was difficult. The classifier was reported to diagnose cytomegalovirus status with high specificity and sensitivity in both the original cohort and the validation cohort. HLA typing was unavailable for some donors at each locus, so association tests used only the typed subset. Because counts were too low, around 17 rarely observed V segments, including chromosome 9 orphons, were left out of the earlier analysis of 587 of the donors. In a later analysis, most CMV-associated TCR beta chains were found to appear HLA-restricted, with HLA associations seemingly driven largely by CMV exposure. In vitro tests confirmed that a few of the cytomegalovirus-associated TCR beta chains recognize cytomegalovirus antigens. It was suggested by the authors that the approach could potentially be generalized to other disease states and immunological phenotypes. While some public TCRs were present in many individuals, most TCR sequences turned up only very rarely across donors. According to a later genetic analysis, donors in an Asian-associated ancestry cluster had fewer N-insertions in productive TCRs than the approximately 670-donor mean. In this cohort, only TCR beta chains were sequenced, and detectable features were limited by the absence of alpha or paired-chain data. In an earlier analysis of around 500 of the donors, most TCR beta V segments appeared in productive rearrangements about 87% or about 30% of the time, broadly matching IMGT annotations. Presence/absence analyses assumed roughly uniform sequencing depth across donors, an assumption that may not hold. A later analysis found that HLA-associated TCR beta chains were more clonally expanded and had lower generation probabilities than equally common non-associated chains. Linkage disequilibrium might explain the correlated functional status among segregating V segments, but an unknown experimental factor could not be excluded. In a later analysis, several top co-occurrence clusters were reported to appear linked to parvovirus B19, influenza, CMV and Epstein-Barr virus. An association between a missense DCLRE1C variant and V-gene and J-gene trimming of TCR beta chains was found in a later genetic analysis and replicated in an independent cohort. The only immune exposure information available for the cohort was CMV serostatus. Some IMGT-functional V segments, including TRBV6-2 and TRBV6-3, could not be distinguished by the 87-base-pair reads and were therefore excluded. A later analysis associated about 16,000 TCR beta sequences with specific HLA alleles at a false discovery rate of 0.05. According to a later analysis, TCR association rates differed among HLA loci, with DRB1 alleles showing the most associated TCRs and HLA-C alleles showing the fewest. A further reported finding was that TCR beta sequences accurately predicted the HLA-A and HLA-B alleles for most subjects in the first cohort.

The cohort comprised fewer than 750 healthy bone marrow donors. All cohort members were sampled while nominally healthy, although unrecorded immune exposures were likely present. The donor was CMV seropositive and belonged to the group of more than 250 seropositive cohort members. Each donor provided a peripheral blood sample, and peripheral blood mononuclear cells were used for TCR beta sequencing. The Qiagen DNeasy Blood Extraction Kit was used to extract genomic DNA from the blood cell samples. As regards this clone: Its antigen is currently not known. No qualities accompany the bases; no much larger clone lies one base away. Other DNA sequences in the sample encode the same CDR3.

The V and J ends are trimmed by 0 bases and 0 bases, leaving 6 bases between them. From the cysteine up to the phenylalanine, the CDR3 has a length of 15 residues. Just CDR3 DNA is preserved here, 45 bases in frame from base 1. Per the germline V gene (reference sequence), SGHNT is the CDR1 and YYREEE is the CDR2. The library relied on the immunoSEQ multiplex PCR assay. A mixture of 60 forward primers for TCR Vbeta segments and 13 reverse primers for TCR Jbeta segments was used in the multiplex PCR. The CDR3 region of rearranged TCR beta genes was amplified from genomic DNA by a multiplex PCR assay. On the Illumina HiSeq System, the amplified TCR beta libraries were sequenced as 87-base-pair reads. On the study's bioinformatics: A later analysis tallied around 80 million unique TCR beta chains across the approximately 670 repertoires, and 10 million to 11 million of those chains were shared by two or more donors. Raw reads were error-corrected and collapsed into unique sequences by a nearest-neighbor algorithm in which closely related sequences were merged to remove PCR and sequencing errors. CDR3 sequences were aligned to IMGT reference sequences to assign V, D and J gene segments. For a sequence to be retained, at least a six-nucleotide match to both a V gene segment and a J gene segment was required. A rearrangement was called productive if the CDR3 had no stop codons and remained in frame with V and J, and every other rearrangement was called non-productive. CDR3 was defined according to IMGT convention as the region running from the second conserved V-encoded cysteine to the conserved J-encoded phenylalanine. The earlier analysis of fewer than 750 of the donors excluded sequences that lacked an unambiguous match to a single V gene segment. In an earlier analysis of approximately 550 of the donors, V segments were called functional above 56.7% productive rearrangements and were called segregating when the between-donor standard deviation exceeded 5%. To diagnose cytomegalovirus status from the catalog of TCR beta chain sequences, a statistical classification framework was built. In a later analysis, V and J genes were assigned by comparing TCR nucleotide sequences against IMGT/GENE-DB human TR gene sequences. Using the TCRdist pipeline, a later analysis assigned CDR3 sequences along with most-parsimonious VDJ recombination scenarios. In a later analysis, each TCR beta chain was defined by its CDR3 amino acid sequence together with its V-gene family, and reads lacking a unique V-gene family were excluded. To address suspected cross-contamination and a sequencing artifact, a later analysis removed around 590 highly shared, low-generation-probability nucleotide sequences. In a later analysis, a clonal expansion index for each public chain was calculated from normalized within-repertoire ranks of inferred template counts. A later analysis computed generation probabilities with a VDJ recombination model fitted to out-of-frame rearrangements, and checked the results against IGoR. In a later analysis, TCR-TCR, TCR-HLA and TCR-CMV co-occurrence was scored with hypergeometric tests, and a repertoire-size bias correction was applied to TCR pairs. To estimate false discovery rates, a later analysis permuted the HLA or CMV assignments 20 times. In a later analysis, co-occurring TCRs were grouped using DBSCAN, with TCRdist sequence similarity added in when clustering inside HLA-allele-positive subsets. Repertoires with fewer than 30,000 or more than 120,000 public chains, plus five repertoires with anomalous nucleotide sharing, were excluded from co-occurrence clustering. Entries here come from immuneACCESS through TCRdb and include only in-frame sequences with V and J called. Some clones fail to appear in such tables; in the studies checked, an unresolved V gene covers under half of the shortfall, and the cause of the remainder is unknown. D and trimming were read from the DNA, whereas the V and J calls and clone size are those reported in that table. The sample table records about 78,000 clones; around 70% of these occur just once. The ten largest clones add up to 11% of the sample.

The material sequenced was PBMCs. The sequence derives from a middle-aged woman in good health and CMV-seropositive. Here the chain combines TRBV5-4 and TRBJ2-2, with the D gene call left open. Here the CDR3 is given as CASSLDRTNTGELFF. The sequenced DNA: TGTGCCAGCAGCTTGGATAGAACGAACACCGGGGAGCTGTTTTTT.